The rows below give T cell receptor beta chains drawn from one sample of a study of T cells after yellow fever vaccination. In TCRdb, the 5' RACE reads were re-called with MiXCR into one record per CDR3 protein. The table has under 70,000 distinct CDR3 sequences, around 6.9% seen once. The specimen was CD8+ T cells sorted from PBMCs, collected on the day of the first yellow fever vaccination. The receptors were gathered from a man aged 18 to 35 who received the YFV17D yellow fever vaccine. Each CDR3 is given with its conserved first and last residue. The order of the fields is J gene, D gene, V gene, clone size, CDR3 DNA, CDR3 protein. A D gene is named only where the DNA matches it firmly. For some rows the clone size is stated as once, few or many, or as a class when expanded; others skip it.

>TRBJ2-5|NA|TRBV5-1|few
TGCGCCAGCAGCGGAGACACGTACCAAGAGACCCAGTACTTC
CASSGDTYQETQYF
>TRBJ2-1|NA|TRBV19|NA
TGTGCCAGTAGTATATCAGCGCCCGGCAATGAGCAGTTCTTC
CASSISAPGNEQFF
>TRBJ2-2|NA|TRBV14|many
TGTGCCAGCAGCCCAACTGGTGTTTCCGGGGAGCTGTTTTTT
CASSPTGVSGELFF
>TRBJ1-1|NA|TRBV4-3|many
TGCGCCAGCAGCCAAGATCGGGGCAGGGGATGGGACACTGAAGCTTTCTTT
CASSQDRGRGWDTEAFF
>TRBJ2-7|NA|TRBV5-5|many
TGTGCCAGCAGCTTGGACCAGTGGGAGCAGTACTTC
CASSLDQWEQYF
>TRBJ2-1|NA|TRBV29-1|medium-sized
TGCAGCGTTGAGGACGCGGGGGCCGATGGTTCAGATGAGCAGTTCTTC
CSVEDAGADGSDEQFF
>TRBJ1-3|NA|TRBV20-1|few
TGCAGTGCCGATTCAGGTCTTGCTGGAAACACCATATATTTT
CSADSGLAGNTIYF
>TRBJ1-2|NA|TRBV27|few
TGTGCCAGCAGTTTATCGATTAAGGGTAGCTACACCTTC
CASSLSIKGSYTF
>TRBJ2-5|TRBD1|TRBV4-3|many
TGCGCCAGCAGCCTAAGACAGGGAAACCAAGAGACCCAGTACTTC
CASSLRQGNQETQYF
>TRBJ2-3|NA|TRBV5-8|few
TGTGCCAGCAGCTTCGATGATACGCAGTATTTT
CASSFDDTQYF
>TRBJ1-1|NA|TRBV29-1|many
TGCAGCGTTGATGCCCCTGAAGCTTTCTTT
CSVDAPEAFF
>TRBJ1-5|NA|TRBV4-1|few
TGCGCCAGCAGCCAAGCGGTTGGAGGGGCGGTAGGCAATCAGCCCCAGCATTTT
CASSQAVGGAVGNQPQHF
>TRBJ2-1|NA|TRBV14|many
TGTGCCAGCAGCCAAGAGTGGGGGCCCCTATCCTACAATGAGCAGTTCTTC
CASSQEWGPLSYNEQFF
>TRBJ1-2|NA|TRBV6-1|few
TGTGCCAGCAGTGGCGGGACGTCAATTGGCTACACCTTC
CASSGGTSIGYTF
>TRBJ2-1|TRBD1|TRBV20-1|many
TGCAGTGCCCTCGGGGACAGGTCGGCAAATGAGCAGTTCTTC
CSALGDRSANEQFF
>TRBJ1-5|NA|TRBV7-8|few
TGTGCCAGCAGCACTCCCCTGGACAGTTTTAGCAATCAGCCCCAGCATTTT
CASSTPLDSFSNQPQHF
>TRBJ2-1|TRBD2|TRBV4-2|many
TGTGCCAGCAGCCAATTGCGGGGGGACTACAATGAGCAGTTCTTC
CASSQLRGDYNEQFF
>TRBJ2-3|NA|TRBV9|few
TGTGCCAGCAGGAGGGGGGGGGGAAGATCAGATACGCAGTATTTT
CASRRGGGRSDTQYF
>TRBJ2-1|TRBD2|TRBV6-1|NA
TGTGCCAGCAGAGTCGGGACTAGCGGGGGGATTTCCTACAATGAGCAGTTCTTC
CASRVGTSGGISYNEQFF
>TRBJ2-7|TRBD1|TRBV27|few
TGTGCCAGCAGTCCCCGACAGGGAAGTTTCCACGAGCAGTACTTC
CASSPRQGSFHEQYF
>TRBJ2-1|NA|TRBV3-1|many
TGTGCCAGCAGCCAAGTAGGCAGGGGTGAGCAGTTCTTC
CASSQVGRGEQFF
>TRBJ2-3|TRBD1|TRBV4-1|many
TGCGCCAGCAGCCAGTACCCGTTACAGGGGGTCACAGCAGATACGCAGTATTTT
CASSQYPLQGVTADTQYF
>TRBJ1-1|NA|TRBV7-8|many
TGTGCCAGCAGACCTAACAGAATGAACACTGAAGCTTTCTTT
CASRPNRMNTEAFF
>TRBJ1-1|NA|TRBV2|few
TGTGCCAGCAATTGGGAGCTGAACACTGAAGCTTTCTTT
CASNWELNTEAFF
>TRBJ2-5|TRBD1|TRBV19|few
TGTGCCAGTAGTAGAACCGAGGGGGCCGAGACCCAGTACTTC
CASSRTEGAETQYF
>TRBJ1-5|NA|TRBV5-1|many
TGCGCCAGCAGCCCTGGGGTAGACCAGCCCCAGCATTTT
CASSPGVDQPQHF